The clone carrying this T cell receptor beta chain was detected many times. No antigen is known for it. Amplified TCR beta CDR3 regions came from RNA transcripts. In the first-round RT-PCR of the TCR CDR3, the HTBI primer set was used. Via MiXCR, TCRdb re-called the multiplex PCR reads, giving one row per CDR3 protein. The sample lists about 290,000 distinct CDR3 sequences; roughly 15% were seen once. In germline, CDR1 is PRHDT, CDR2 FYEKMQ (reference sequence). This CDR3 is 19 amino acids long. V dropped 4 bases and J dropped 6 bases, with 28 bases sitting between them. Uncontrolled infection, other autoimmune disease, pregnancy or lactation excluded patients. The data were taken from a study of T cells in Graves' hyperthyroidism and ophthalmopathy. Broader study findings: Classification by a 13 V-J model distinguished ophthalmopathy from stable hyperthyroidism.

This sequence was found in a woman aged 30 to 39 with Graves' hyperthyroidism that later progressed to Graves' ophthalmopathy. Sequencing used blood. V usage is TRBV13 and J usage is TRBJ2-1; D is perhaps TRBD1 (5 bases). The CDR3 region has the DNA TGTGCCAGCAGCTCAATTCTCCTCAAAGGGGATGACATGGGCAATGAGCAGTTCTTC. It yields the protein CASSSILLKGDDMGNEQFF.